What follows are 29 T cell receptor beta chains derived from one specimen sequenced in a study of response to subunit inactivated influenza vaccine. MiXCR was run by TCRdb on the RT-PCR reads, yielding one entry per CDR3 protein. The sample has more than 250,000 distinct CDR3 sequences; about a fifth are singletons. The input for sequencing was PBMCs from blood, taken less than 22 months after vaccination. These receptor sequences come from a man in his fifties or sixties who received an inactivated influenza vaccine.

This clonotype turned up a few times. The chain uses TRBV6-2 or TRBV6-3 and TRBJ1-1; 8 bases are shared with TRBD1. With 5 bases clipped from V and 1 base from J, the junction kept 6 bases outside the gene matches. The V gene's germline CDR1 is MNHEY and CDR2 SVGEGT. The CDR3 spans 15 residues. The CDR3 reads CASSKGTGKNTEAFF. The CDR3 region has the DNA TGTGCCAGCAGTAAAGGGACAGGAAAGAACACTGAAGCTTTCTTT.

The chain couples TRBV6-2 or TRBV6-3 to TRBJ2-1, with 7 bases aligning to TRBD1. Germline V gene lookup returns CDR1 MNHEY and CDR2 SVGEGT. The CDR3 length is 14 residues. V lost 6 bases, J lost 9 bases, and 11 bases stayed unmatched. CDR3 bases: TGTGCCAGCAGACGAGACAGGGCGCTGGGTGAGCAGTTCTTC. It specifies CASRRDRALGEQFF.

V is TRBV29-1 and J is TRBJ2-5, with 10 positions matching TRBD2. Germline trimming cut 7 bases from V and 0 bases from J; bases unmatched to any gene: 8. The germline CDR1 and CDR2 sequences are SQVTM and ANQGSEA. The CDR3 covers 15 residues. Here the CDR3 DNA reads TGCAGCGGCTTACTAGCGGGGTTGTACCAAGAGACCCAGTACTTC. This translates into CSGLLAGLYQETQYF.

This clonotype turned up a few times. The rearrangement joins TRBV6-5 to TRBJ2-5; a weak D match, TRBD2 (7 bases). The length of the CDR3 is 14 residues. The germline V gene has CDR1 MNHEY and CDR2 SVGAGI. V was clipped by 2 bases and J by 5 bases, with 12 bases between them. The CDR3 DNA reads TGTGCCAGCAGTTACACGGGGGGCTTGGAGACCCAGTACTTC. Its protein product is CASSYTGGLETQYF.

This rearrangement joins TRBV7-9 to TRBJ2-3, with D hard to call. Germline lookup yields CDR1 SEHNR and CDR2 FQNEAQ (reference sequence). The CDR3 runs 12 residues. With 5 bases removed from V and 7 bases from J, the gap between germline ends came to 10 bases. Here the CDR3 DNA reads TGTGCCAGCAGCACTTCAAAGAATACGCAGTATTTT. It specifies CASSTSKNTQYF.

The gene calls are TRBV6-2 or TRBV6-3 and TRBJ2-1; 8 positions match TRBD1. There are 15 residues in the CDR3. V lost 6 bases to trimming and J lost 1 base; unmatched junction nucleotides: 5. In germline, CDR1 is MNHEY, CDR2 SVGEGT. CDR3 DNA sequence: TGTGCCAGCAGCCGGACAGGGAATTCCTACAATGAGCAGTTCTTC. It specifies CASSRTGNSYNEQFF.

This clonotype was counted between two and nine times. The V and J genes are TRBV7-9 and TRBJ2-7; D might be TRBD2 (5 bases). The CDR3 covers 13 residues. The germline CDR1 and CDR2 sequences are SEHNR and FQNEAQ (reference sequence). V lost 3 bases, J lost 2 bases, and 8 bases lay in between. In DNA, the CDR3 is TGTGCCAGCAGCTTTACCGGGGCCTACGAGCAGTACTTC. Its translation is CASSFTGAYEQYF.

This clonotype has a handful of counts. The chain employs TRBV7-2 and TRBJ2-3, with D possibly TRBD2 on 5 matching bases. Trimming cost V 6 bases and J 6 bases, with 10 bases left between them. Germline V gene data show CDR1 as SGHTA and CDR2 as FQGNSA. The CDR3 loop spans 12 amino acids. Written as DNA, the CDR3 is TGTGCCAGCAGTCAGACGGGGGATACGCAGTATTTT. Its protein product is CASSQTGDTQYF.

This clonotype has a handful of counts. This chain uses TRBV5-5 with TRBJ1-5; 7 bases are shared with TRBD1. Trimming at V came to 1 base and at J to 2 bases, leaving 6 bases not matched to a gene. Germline V gene lookup returns CDR1 SGHKS and CDR2 YYEKEE (reference sequence). CDR3 length: 16 residues. CDR3 region: CASSLTGDGGNQPQHF. The CDR3 DNA is TGTGCCAGCAGCTTGACAGGGGACGGTGGCAATCAGCCCCAGCATTTT.

Many counts were recorded for this clonotype. The chain carries TRBV20-1 and TRBJ1-5; no reliable D call. The V end lost 3 bases, the J end lost 4 bases, and 7 bases lay between the germline ends. The CDR3 contains 12 residues. The germline V gene encodes CDR1 DFQATT and CDR2 SNEGSKA (reference sequence). The CDR3 here is CSARGYNQPQHF. The DNA of the CDR3 is TGCAGTGCTAGGGGGTATAATCAGCCCCAGCATTTT.

This clonotype was counted between two and nine times. The rearrangement links TRBV29-1 to TRBJ1-2; D uncertain. Trimming left V 4 bases short and J 5 bases short, with 8 bases between. The CDR3 has 11 amino acids. Germline lookup yields CDR1 SQVTM and CDR2 ANQGSEA. CDR3 in amino acids: CSVVSGYGYTF. The CDR3 DNA reads as TGCAGCGTTGTTTCGGGGTATGGCTACACCTTC.

The rearrangement uses TRBV6-1 and TRBJ1-5; TRBD1 aligns across 7 bases. The J segment lost 3 bases and the V segment lost 10 bases, leaving 6 bases of the junction unmatched. The length of the CDR3 is 13 residues. CDR1 is MNHNS, CDR2 SASEGT, per germline. CDR3 bases: TGTGCCATTACAGGGACAGTCAATCAGCCCCAGCATTTT. The encoded protein is CAITGTVNQPQHF.

This chain uses TRBV5-1 with TRBJ1-2; no clear D gene. Trimming cost V 3 bases and J 3 bases, with 6 bases left between them. Germline lookup yields CDR1 SGHRS and CDR2 YFSETQ. The CDR3 has 12 amino acids. CDR3 protein: CASSSDYYGYTF. The CDR3 bases are TGCGCCAGCAGCTCCGACTACTATGGCTACACCTTC. Using reference TRBV5-1 and TRBJ1-2 for the parts outside the CDR3, the full variable domain is KAGVTQTPRYLIKTRGQQVTLSCSPISGHRSVSWYQQTPGQGLQFLFEYFSETQRNKGNFPGRFSGRQFSNSRSEMNVSTLELGDSALYLCASSSDYYGYTFGSGTRLTVV.

The sample holds a few counts of this clonotype. The rearrangement links TRBV28 to TRBJ2-2; 10 bases agree with TRBD1. Per the germline V gene, CDR1 is MDHEN and CDR2 is SYDVKM. V trimming: 3 bases; J trimming: 4 bases; junction bases outside the gene matches: 5. This CDR3 comprises 16 residues. For the CDR3, the DNA is TGTGCCAGCAGTTTGGCGGGACAGGGGTTCACCGGGGAGCTGTTTTTT. Its protein is CASSLAGQGFTGELFF.

This clonotype was counted a few times. The V and J genes are TRBV7-9 and TRBJ2-2; 7 nucleotides match TRBD2. The CDR3 has 15 residues. Germline assignment: CDR1 SEHNR and CDR2 FQNEAQ (reference sequence). The V segment lost 5 bases and the J segment 4 bases; nucleotides outside the gene matches: 7. The CDR3 DNA reads TGTGCCAGCAGCCTGACCGCTAGCGGCACCGGGGAGCTGTTTTTT. Translation: CASSLTASGTGELFF. Together with reference TRBV7-9 and TRBJ2-2, the CDR3 gives the full variable domain: DTGVSQNPRHKITKRGQNVTFRCDPISEHNRLYWYRQTLGQGPEFLTYFQNEAQLEKSRLLSDRFSAERPKGSFSTLEIQRTEQGDSAMYLCASSLTASGTGELFFGEGSRLTVL.

This clonotype turned up a few times. The J gene is TRBJ2-5, the V gene TRBV14; D not resolved. CDR1 and CDR2 from the germline V gene are SGHDN and FVKESK. Trimming took 4 bases from V and 3 from J, leaving 15 bases between them. This CDR3 is 15 amino acids long. CDR3 nucleotide sequence: TGTGCCAGCAGCCCGTCACTTGAGGTGAAAGAGACCCAGTACTTC. Its protein is CASSPSLEVKETQYF. Full variable domain (rest looked up from reference TRBV14 and TRBJ2-5): EAGVTQFPSHSVIEKGQTVTLRCDPISGHDNLYWYRRVMGKEIKFLLHFVKESKQDESGMPNNRFLAERTGGTYSTLKVQPAELEDSGVYFCASSPSLEVKETQYFGPGTRLLVL.

V is TRBV4-1 and J is TRBJ2-3, with 9 bases fitting TRBD2. The V segment lost 1 base and the J segment 6 bases; nucleotides outside the gene matches: 8. The CDR3 contains 16 residues. CDR1 is MGHRA and CDR2 is YSYEKL in the germline V gene. CDR3 coding DNA: TGCGCCAGCAGCCAAGCCCTCCTAGCGGGAACGGATACGCAGTATTTT. Its protein product is CASSQALLAGTDTQYF.

This chain connects TRBV4-3 to TRBJ2-7; D could derive from TRBD1 or TRBD2 (5 bases each). Trimming left V 4 bases short and J 4 bases short, with 17 bases between. The germline CDR1 and CDR2 sequences are LGHNA and YSLEER. The CDR3 covers 15 residues. The CDR3: CASSRGYGTAYEQYF. CDR3 bases: TGCGCCAGCAGCCGAGGGTACGGGACCGCTTACGAGCAGTACTTC.

This chain links TRBV7-2 with TRBJ2-5; D perhaps matches TRBD2 (6 bases). The V and J ends lost 1 base and 2 bases respectively, with 8 bases between them. CDR3 length equals 14 residues. Germline V lookup: CDR1 SGHTA, CDR2 FQGNSA. In nucleotides, the CDR3 is TGTGCCAGCAGCTTAGTAGCGGTACAAGAGACCCAGTACTTC. Encoded protein: CASSLVAVQETQYF.

V gene TRBV7-8 combines with J gene TRBJ2-5; 8 bases align to TRBD2. The CDR3 has 17 amino acids. CDR1 and CDR2 (germline): SGHVS, FQNEAQ. Trimming cost V 1 base and J 2 bases; bases outside gene matches: 9. The CDR3 DNA reads as TGTGCCAGCAGCTTAGTCGGAGCGGGAGTGATTCAAGAGACCCAGTACTTC. This sequence encodes CASSLVGAGVIQETQYF. Together with reference TRBV7-8 and TRBJ2-5, the CDR3 gives the full variable domain: GAGVSQSPRYKVAKRGQDVALRCDPISGHVSLFWYQQALGQGPEFLTYFQNEAQLDKSGLPSDRFFAERPEGSVSTLKIQRTQQEDSAVYLCASSLVGAGVIQETQYFGPGTRLLVL.

The V and J genes are TRBV6-5 and TRBJ1-2, with D possibly matching TRBD1 (5 bases). This CDR3 is built from 14 residues. Germline CDR1 is MNHEY and CDR2 is SVGAGI. V shed 4 bases and J shed 2 bases, with 11 bases lying between them. The CDR3 sequence: CASSSLQGNYGYTF. The CDR3 bases are TGTGCCAGCAGTTCCCTCCAGGGCAACTATGGCTACACCTTC.

This chain's CDR3 is CSAKGLAGPSTDTQYF. In DNA, the CDR3 is TGCAGTGCTAAGGGACTAGCGGGACCTAGCACAGATACGCAGTATTTT. The chain combines TRBV20-1 with TRBJ2-3; TRBD2 matches 13 bases. Germline CDR1 is DFQATT and CDR2 is SNEGSKA (reference sequence). The CDR3 runs 16 residues. The trim removed 4 bases at V and 0 bases at J, leaving 4 bases unmatched.

The rearrangement joins TRBV11-2 to TRBJ2-5, with 8 bases lining up with TRBD1. Germline V gene data show CDR1 as SGHAT and CDR2 as FQNNGV. With V trimmed by 1 base and J by 5 bases, 6 bases remained unmatched. The CDR3 has 15 amino acids. In DNA form, the CDR3 reads TGTGCCAGCAGCTTAGCGTCAGGGGGCTGGGAGACCCAGTACTTC. This gives the protein CASSLASGGWETQYF.

This clonotype was detected only a few times. The CDR3 DNA reads TGTGCCAGCAGCTTAGAGGAGGGCTCTGGAAACACCATATATTTT. Protein product: CASSLEEGSGNTIYF. V and J are TRBV7-6 and TRBJ1-3; no firm D call. Germline-derived CDR1 and CDR2 are SGHVS and FNYEAQ. The V end was cut by 1 base, the J end by 0 bases, with 7 bases between. CDR3 length equals 15 residues.

This clonotype was picked up a small number of times. The gene calls are TRBV3-1 and TRBJ2-3, with D possibly being TRBD2 (5 bases). V was clipped by 1 base and J by 9 bases, with 5 bases between them. CDR1 LGHDT and CDR2 YNNKEL come from the germline V gene (reference sequence). This CDR3 contains 11 residues. This CDR3 is CASSQAGTQYF. The CDR3 DNA is TGTGCCAGCAGCCAAGCGGGGACGCAGTATTTT.

This clonotype showed up just a few times. The CDR3 spells CASTSSAGTSGMNNEQFF. Here the CDR3 DNA reads TGTGCCAGCACCTCCTCTGCGGGGACTAGCGGGATGAACAATGAGCAGTTCTTC. This rearrangement joins TRBV28 to TRBJ2-1; TRBD2 matches 13 bases. Germline CDR1 reads MDHEN; CDR2 reads SYDVKM. J gave up 5 bases and V 7 bases, and 14 bases lay outside the gene matches. The CDR3 sequence is 18 residues long.

There are many counts of this clonotype. The chain recombines TRBV4-2 with TRBJ1-6; D may be TRBD1 (5 bases). Germline V gene data show CDR1 as LGHNA and CDR2 as YNFKEQ. CDR3 length: 15 amino acids. Deletions cut 3 bases from V and 6 bases from J, with 12 bases between. The CDR3: CASSHPGAGNSPLHF. CDR3 DNA: TGTGCCAGCAGCCACCCCGGGGCGGGTAATTCACCCCTCCACTTT.

The rearrangement uses TRBV20-1 and TRBJ1-4; D is undetermined. Germline CDR1 is DFQATT and CDR2 is SNEGSKA (reference sequence). The V end lost 5 bases, the J end lost 5 bases, and 12 bases lay between the germline ends. The CDR3 covers 13 residues. CDR3 amino acids: CSAETRQNEKLFF. CDR3 DNA sequence: TGCAGTGCTGAGACACGGCAGAATGAAAAACTGTTTTTT.

This clonotype has a handful of counts. This chain connects TRBV20-1 to TRBJ1-1; D unresolved. Looked up from germline, CDR1 is DFQATT and CDR2 is SNEGSKA (reference sequence). The CDR3 runs to 12 residues. The germline V and J ends were trimmed by 5 bases and 7 bases, with 14 bases remaining between them. This CDR3 reads CSASLDENEAFF. CDR3 sequence (DNA): TGCAGTGCTTCCTTGGACGAGAATGAAGCTTTCTTT.